The 17 T cell receptor beta chains presented below share a single source sample, sequenced in a study of shared clonotypes between healthy human individuals (dated by TCRdb to 2018 to 2020). Libraries were made using the immunoSEQ multiplex PCR assay. This is the immuneACCESS table as TCRdb keeps it, with only in-frame sequences that have V and J called. A part of the clones is gone; compared with another copy, unresolved V genes explain less than half, and the rest is unexplained. For this sample the table gives roughly 1 million clones, of which around 74% were detected only once. The ten largest clones take up approximately 1.3% of the sample. Sequences were obtained from memory CD4+ T cells sorted from blood. The cell subset or site label here, explained by the study, means: CD45RA-negative fraction. The source is a man between 18 and 35 years old in good health.

This clone was observed a single time. V and J are TRBV30 and TRBJ2-7, with 11 bases fitting TRBD1. Germline CDR1 and CDR2: GTSNPN and SVGIG (reference sequence). The length of the CDR3 is 16 residues. Trimming took 5 bases from V and 1 from J; bases not matched to a gene: 10. For the CDR3, the DNA is TGTGCCTGGCGAAAACCCGGGACAGGGGGGTCCTACGAGCAGTACTTC. This sequence encodes CAWRKPGTGGSYEQYF.

This clone occurred a few times. This chain uses TRBV19 with TRBJ2-7; possibly TRBD1 for D (6 bases). V lost 5 bases to trimming and J lost 2 bases, with 10 bases between them. Germline-derived CDR1 and CDR2 are LNHDA and SQIVND (reference sequence). The CDR3 length is 13 residues. Here the CDR3 reads CASSGDRPYEQYF. For the CDR3, the DNA is TGTGCCAGTAGTGGAGACAGGCCCTACGAGCAGTACTTC.

The chain joins TRBV5-4 to TRBJ2-5; D might be TRBD1 (6 bases). Germline CDR1 is SGHNT and CDR2 is YYREEE (reference sequence). The length of the CDR3 is 14 residues. The germline V and J ends were trimmed by 1 base and 5 bases, with 12 bases remaining between them. The CDR3 region has the DNA TGTGCCAGCAGCTTGCAGGGGCTTGATGAGACCCAGTACTTC. It encodes CASSLQGLDETQYF.

This clone was counted at least ten times. The chain is built from TRBV6-1 and TRBJ1-1; D is unresolved. The CDR3 consists of 10 residues. V was cut by 2 bases and J by 10 bases, with 5 bases left in between. Germline-derived CDR1 and CDR2 are MNHNS and SASEGT. CDR3 amino acids: CASSEWIAFF. Written as DNA, the CDR3 is TGTGCCAGCAGTGAATGGATAGCTTTCTTT.

This clone was observed a handful of times. The rearrangement uses TRBV7-2 and TRBJ2-1, with 9 bases lining up with TRBD2. V lost 4 bases, J lost 9 bases, and 16 bases stayed unmatched. This CDR3 comprises 17 residues. Germline V CDR1 and CDR2: SGHTA, FQGNSA. DNA of the CDR3: TGTGCCAGCAGCTCCCCGTTGGGTAGCGGGAGTTTAGGTGAGCAGTTCTTC. Translated, it gives CASSSPLGSGSLGEQFF.

This clone was detected a few times. The chain is built from TRBV4-1 and TRBJ2-3, with D unclear. This CDR3 has 16 residues. The germline V and J ends were trimmed by 0 bases and 0 bases, with 10 bases remaining between them. Germline V gives CDR1 MGHRA, CDR2 YSYEKL. CDR3 nucleotide sequence: TGCGCCAGCAGCCAAGACGGTACTCTTAGCACAGATACGCAGTATTTT. As protein: CASSQDGTLSTDTQYF.

This clone occurred many times. The chain couples TRBV30 to TRBJ2-3; D gene uncertain. CDR3 size: 12 residues. Trimming removed 8 bases from V and 1 base from J, with 10 bases in between. Per the germline V gene, CDR1 is GTSNPN and CDR2 is SVGIG (reference sequence). This CDR3 is CARLPGTDTQYF. In DNA form, the CDR3 reads TGTGCCCGACTTCCGGGCACAGATACGCAGTATTTT.

This clone was recorded at least ten times. J is TRBJ1-2 and V is TRBV10-3; D is uncertain. This CDR3 has 17 amino acids. Trimming removed 0 bases at V and 2 bases at J, with 16 bases between. The V gene's germline CDR1 is ENHRY and CDR2 SYGVKD. The CDR3 DNA follows: TGTGCCATCAGTGAGTCGGGCGATCCAGGATCCAACTATGGCTACACCTTC. This gives the protein CAISESGDPGSNYGYTF.

The CDR3: CASRPDRANTEAFF. The CDR3 DNA follows: TGTGCCAGCAGACCGGACAGGGCGAACACTGAAGCTTTCTTT. The rearrangement links TRBV28 to TRBJ1-1; TRBD1 aligns across 8 bases. Germline assignment: CDR1 MDHEN and CDR2 SYDVKM. V trimming: 6 bases; J trimming: 1 base; junction bases outside the gene matches: 4. CDR3 length equals 14 residues.

The chain has TRBV11-3 and TRBJ2-5; D is perhaps TRBD2 (5 bases). This CDR3 has 15 residues. The V end lost 3 bases, the J end lost 1 base, and 12 bases lay between the germline ends. Germline V gene sequence: CDR1 SGHNT, CDR2 YENEEA. The CDR3 nucleotides are TGTGCCAGCAGCTTCGGACTTGGAGCCCAAGAGACCCAGTACTTC. Amino acids: CASSFGLGAQETQYF.

Details on this clone: Other DNA sequences within the sample encode an identical CDR3. The rearrangement joins TRBV7-6 to TRBJ2-3, with D tentatively TRBD2 (6 bases). V lost 1 base and J lost 0, with 8 bases in between. The CDR3 has 15 amino acids. The germline gives CDR1 SGHVS, CDR2 FNYEAQ. The CDR3 is CASSLVGLSTDTQYF. The CDR3 coding sequence is TGTGCCAGCAGCTTAGTGGGACTGAGCACAGATACGCAGTATTTT.

The rearrangement joins TRBV2 to TRBJ1-1, with no clear D. The CDR3 runs 14 residues. V was cut by 2 bases and J by 5 bases, with 12 bases left in between. Per the germline V gene, CDR1 is SNHLY and CDR2 is FYNNEI. CDR3 region: CASSERGYGTEAFF. The CDR3 DNA follows: TGTGCCAGCAGTGAAAGAGGGTACGGGACTGAAGCTTTCTTT. Looking up the rest from reference TRBV2 and TRBJ1-1 gives the full variable domain: EPEVTQTPSHQVTQMGQEVILRCVPISNHLYFYWYRQILGQKVEFLVSFYNNEISEKSEIFDDQFSVERPDGSNFTLKIRSTKLEDSAMYFCASSERGYGTEAFFGQGTRLTVV.

The gene calls are TRBV29-1 and TRBJ2-1; 8 bases agree with TRBD1. The V gene end was trimmed by 4 bases and the J gene end by 1 base; junction bases not matched to a gene: 9. The CDR3 has 16 residues. Germline V lookup: CDR1 SQVTM, CDR2 ANQGSEA. CDR3 residues: CSVVSGGRVSYNEQFF. CDR3 sequence (DNA): TGCAGCGTTGTATCAGGGGGCAGGGTGTCCTACAATGAGCAGTTCTTC.

The rearrangement links TRBV28 to TRBJ1-2; D unclear. Germline CDR1 is MDHEN and CDR2 is SYDVKM. The CDR3 has 12 amino acids. V lost 9 bases and J 0 bases, leaving 8 bases between the germline ends. The CDR3 reads CASNTANYGYTF. In nucleotides, the CDR3 is TGTGCCAGTAATACAGCTAACTATGGCTACACCTTC.

The chain employs TRBV5-1 and TRBJ1-1; weak D call: TRBD1 (6 bases). CDR3 size: 17 residues. V gave up 0 bases and J gave up 1 base, with 16 bases separating them. Germline CDR1 is SGHRS and CDR2 is YFSETQ. CDR3 protein: CASSLEVGGARNTEAFF. Written as DNA, the CDR3 is TGCGCCAGCAGCTTGGAAGTCGGGGGGGCTAGGAACACTGAAGCTTTCTTT.

The rearrangement links TRBV28 to TRBJ1-6; 7 nucleotides line up with TRBD1. The CDR3 has 16 residues. The V gene end was trimmed by 6 bases and the J gene end by 3 bases; junction bases not matched to a gene: 8. Germline lookup yields CDR1 MDHEN and CDR2 SYDVKM. DNA for the CDR3: TGTGCCAGCAGCCAGACAGGGATATTCTATAATTCACCCCTCCACTTT. It specifies CASSQTGIFYNSPLHF.

The gene calls are TRBV11-3 and TRBJ2-2; D is unclear. This CDR3 is 14 amino acids long. Germline loops: CDR1 SGHNT, CDR2 YENEEA. V shed 1 base and J shed 6 bases, with 9 bases lying between them. The CDR3, as DNA: TGTGCCAGCAGCTTAGGGTCAAACCCCGGGGAGCTGTTTTTT. Translating it yields CASSLGSNPGELFF.